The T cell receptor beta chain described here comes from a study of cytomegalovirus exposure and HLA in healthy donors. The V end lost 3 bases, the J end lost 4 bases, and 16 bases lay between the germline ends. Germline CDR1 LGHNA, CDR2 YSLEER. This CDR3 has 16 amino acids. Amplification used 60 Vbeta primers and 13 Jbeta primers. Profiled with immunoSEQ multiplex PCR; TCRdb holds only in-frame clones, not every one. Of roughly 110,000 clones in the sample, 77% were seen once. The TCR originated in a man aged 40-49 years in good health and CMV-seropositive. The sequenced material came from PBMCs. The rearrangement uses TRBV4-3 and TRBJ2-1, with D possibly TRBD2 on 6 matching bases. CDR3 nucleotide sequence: TGCGCCAGCAGCCACCATGCTACGGCGGGGTACAATGAGCAGTTCTTC. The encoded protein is CASSHHATAGYNEQFF.